These 9 T cell receptor beta chains originate from one sample sequenced in a study of CD8 T cells in ankylosing spondylitis. TCRdb re-derived calls from the 5' RACE reads in MiXCR, one entry per CDR3 protein. The data show over 400,000 distinct CDR3 sequences, around 26% seen once. Findings and limits, study-wide: Ankylosing spondylitis blood appeared to be characterized by a TCR beta motif of fewer than ten highly homologous variants.

These TCRs are of unknown antigen specificity. The sequencing input was blood, either unsorted or a sorted T cell fraction (not recorded which). These TCRs come from a male donor with ankylosing spondylitis.

The genes are TRBV20-1 and TRBJ2-7, with 10 bases lining up with TRBD2. Per the germline V gene, CDR1 is DFQATT and CDR2 is SNEGSKA (reference sequence). V shed 3 bases, J shed 7 bases, and the junction held 9 bases outside the gene matches. This CDR3 spans 14 amino acids. The CDR3 is CSARRASGSGEQYF. The CDR3 region has the DNA TGCAGTGCTAGGCGGGCTAGCGGGAGTGGGGAGCAGTACTTC.

J is TRBJ2-7 and V is TRBV12-3 or TRBV12-4; 9 nucleotides match TRBD1. V lost 1 base, J lost 0 bases, and 4 bases stayed unmatched. This CDR3 is built from 16 residues. The CDR3 loop is CASSLDSDRGSYEQYF. The CDR3 nucleotides read TGTGCCAGCAGTTTAGATTCGGACAGGGGCTCCTACGAGCAGTACTTC.

The CDR3 coding sequence is TGTGCCAGCAGCGTAGAGCCTCTTAGGGGGGGTTTCACAGATACGCAGTATTTT. Its protein is CASSVEPLRGGFTDTQYF. This sequence joins TRBV9 and TRBJ2-3, with D perhaps TRBD2 (7 bases). Trimming cost V 0 bases and J 2 bases, with 19 bases left between them. The germline V gene has CDR1 SGDLS and CDR2 YYNGEE. CDR3 length equals 18 residues. Supplemented by reference TRBV9 and TRBJ2-3, the full variable domain reads DSGVTQTPKHLITATGQRVTLRCSPRSGDLSVYWYQQSLDQGLQFLIQYYNGEERAKGNILERFSAQQFPDLHSELNLSSLELGDSALYFCASSVEPLRGGFTDTQYFGPGTRLTVL.

This clonotype appeared a few times. The rearrangement uses TRBV20-1 and TRBJ1-5, with 9 nucleotides matching TRBD1. The CDR3 is made up of 14 amino acids. Germline V CDR1 and CDR2: DFQATT, SNEGSKA (reference sequence). Losses at the gene ends were 5 bases for V and 7 bases for J; bases not matched to a gene: 9. In nucleotides, the CDR3 is TGCAGTGCTCCGGACAGGGGAACGGAGCAGCCCCAGCATTTT. Translated: CSAPDRGTEQPQHF.

This clonotype was recorded a few times. The chain combines TRBV15 with TRBJ1-4; the match to TRBD1 covers 8 bases. V was clipped by 5 bases and J by 4 bases; unmatched bases: 12. This CDR3 comprises 17 residues. The germline CDR1 and CDR2 sequences are LNHNV and YYDKDF (reference sequence). The DNA of the CDR3 is TGTGCCACCAGCGGAGGAGGACAGGGCTCGATTAATGAAAAACTGTTTTTT. Translation: CATSGGGQGSINEKLFF.

In this sample, this clonotype turned up a few times. The chain links TRBV5-1 to TRBJ2-5, with 7 bases aligning to TRBD2. The CDR3 is made up of 16 amino acids. Trimming cost V 1 base and J 2 bases; bases outside gene matches: 8. The germline V gene encodes CDR1 SGHRS and CDR2 YFSETQ. Written as DNA, the CDR3 is TGCGCCAGCAGCTTGAGCAGCGGGACCTTACAAGAGACCCAGTACTTC. Translation: CASSLSSGTLQETQYF.

The sample holds many counts of this clonotype. The chain is built from TRBV29-1 and TRBJ2-5, with D unclear. This CDR3 has 11 amino acids. Trimming shortened V by 5 bases and J by 2 bases, and 6 bases separated the two germline ends. Looked up from germline, CDR1 is SQVTM and CDR2 is ANQGSEA. The CDR3 DNA reads TGCAGCGTTCGGCCGCAAGAGACCCAGTACTTC. Residues: CSVRPQETQYF.

The chain has TRBV18 and TRBJ2-5; 7 positions match TRBD1. In germline, CDR1 is KGHSH, CDR2 LQKENI. The V segment lost 3 bases and the J segment 5 bases; nucleotides outside the gene matches: 3. CDR3 size: 13 residues. In nucleotides, the CDR3 is TGTGCCAGCTCACCGCAGGGGGAGGAGACCCAGTACTTC. Amino acids: CASSPQGEETQYF.

This clonotype came up a few times. The V gene is TRBV2, the J gene TRBJ1-2; 7 nucleotides line up with TRBD1. Trimming took 7 bases from V and 7 from J; bases not matched to a gene: 6. Germline V gives CDR1 SNHLY, CDR2 FYNNEI. CDR3 size: 12 residues. The chain's CDR3 is CASIEGGIGYTF. Here the CDR3 DNA reads TGTGCCAGCATCGAAGGGGGCATTGGCTACACCTTC.